Below, 14 T cell receptor beta chains from the same sample are listed, as sequenced in a study of spatial heterogeneity in lung cancer. Time point of the sample: sample taken at primary tumor resection. TCRdb ran MiXCR on the 5' RACE reads and lists one entry per CDR3 protein. The sample shows some 39,000 distinct CDR3 sequences, 6.5% to 7% of them seen only once. Sequenced material: PBMCs, taken at surgery. Receptors originate from a female donor with early-stage non-small cell lung cancer.

This clonotype has at least ten counts. The V call is TRBV9, the J call TRBJ1-2; 8 bases agree with TRBD1. V was clipped by 0 bases and J by 7 bases; unmatched bases: 8. The germline gives CDR1 SGDLS, CDR2 YYNGEE. The CDR3 extends over 15 amino acids. CDR3 region: CASSVGTGGPSGYTF. The CDR3 DNA follows: TGTGCCAGCAGCGTAGGAACAGGGGGACCCTCTGGCTACACCTTC.

This clonotype has only a few counts. This chain joins TRBV21-1 and TRBJ2-7. TRBV21-1 is classified as a pseudogene. This CDR3 contains 15 residues. In DNA form, the CDR3 reads TGTGCCAGCAGCATCTGTACAGCGTATCTCTACGAGCAGTACTTC. Protein: CASSICTAYLYEQYF.

This clonotype has a count of ten or more. The chain has TRBV11-2 and TRBJ2-2; D might be TRBD1 (6 bases). The V and J ends lost 5 bases and 7 bases respectively, with 8 bases between them. CDR1 and CDR2 (germline): SGHAT, FQNNGV. The CDR3 is 12 residues long. The CDR3 DNA sequence: TGTGCCAGCAGCCGGACAGTCGGGGAGCTGTTTTTT. Amino acids: CASSRTVGELFF.

The rearrangement links TRBV6-1 to TRBJ2-4; the D gene is possibly TRBD1 (6 bases). The germline V and J ends were trimmed by 0 bases and 15 bases, with 15 bases remaining between them. CDR3 length: 13 residues. The germline CDR1 and CDR2 sequences are MNHNS and SASEGT. The CDR3 here is CASSEALDSSPYF. Written as DNA, the CDR3 is TGTGCCAGCAGTGAAGCGTTGGACAGTAGTCCGTACTTC.

V and J are TRBV12-3 or TRBV12-4 and TRBJ2-3; no firm D call. The CDR3 loop spans 16 amino acids. The V end was cut by 7 bases, the J end by 4 bases, with 21 bases between. The CDR3 protein is CASTELLLDVADTQYF. The CDR3 DNA is TGTGCCAGCACCGAGCTACTGCTAGACGTCGCAGATACGCAGTATTTT.

This clonotype was detected many times. V and J are TRBV15 and TRBJ1-1, with unresolved D. Deletions cut 5 bases from V and 7 bases from J, with 11 bases between. CDR1 and CDR2 (germline): LNHNV, YYDKDF (reference sequence). The CDR3 loop spans 12 amino acids. The CDR3 here is CATSPQLGEAFF. CDR3 in DNA: TGTGCCACCAGCCCCCAACTCGGTGAAGCTTTCTTT. Full variable domain (missing parts from reference TRBV15 and TRBJ1-1): DAMVIQNPRYQVTQFGKPVTLSCSQTLNHNVMYWYQQKSSQAPKLLFHYYDKDFNNEADTPDNFQSRRPNTSFCFLDIRSPGLGDTAMYLCATSPQLGEAFFGQGTRLTVV.

This clonotype has at least ten counts. This chain connects TRBV7-2 to TRBJ2-7; 8 bases line up with TRBD2. This CDR3 is 14 amino acids long. Germline V gene data show CDR1 as SGHTA and CDR2 as FQGNSA. V shed 5 bases and J 7 bases; nucleotides not matched to a gene: 10. The CDR3 DNA reads as TGTGCCAGCAGCCCCGGGACTAGTGTCGATGAGCAGTACTTC. Residues: CASSPGTSVDEQYF.

V gene TRBV25-1 combines with J gene TRBJ2-5, with D possibly TRBD2 on 5 matching bases. CDR3 size: 15 residues. Germline V gene lookup returns CDR1 MGHDK and CDR2 SYGVNS. V lost 3 bases to trimming and J lost 1 base, with 12 bases between them. Here the CDR3 DNA reads TGTGCCAGCAGTGACCTAAGAACTAGCCAAGAGACCCAGTACTTC. Protein: CASSDLRTSQETQYF.

This clonotype was seen at least ten times. V usage is TRBV7-3 and J usage is TRBJ2-5, with D possibly matching TRBD2 (6 bases). Germline assignment: CDR1 SGHTA and CDR2 FQGTGA. The CDR3 loop spans 15 amino acids. Trimming cost V 1 base and J 4 bases, with 13 bases left between them. The CDR3 is CASSLSGVRGETQYF. In DNA, the CDR3 is TGTGCCAGCAGCTTAAGCGGGGTACGGGGAGAGACCCAGTACTTC.

This clonotype was seen at least ten times. The V call is TRBV5-1, the J call TRBJ1-2; 7 positions agree with TRBD1. The V segment lost 2 bases and the J segment 6 bases; nucleotides outside the gene matches: 4. The CDR3 runs 13 residues. CDR1 SGHRS and CDR2 YFSETQ come from the germline V gene. CDR3 sequence (DNA): TGCGCCAGCAGCTTTCCGCAGGGGGATGGCTACACCTTC. Its protein is CASSFPQGDGYTF.

This clonotype was counted a few times. The J gene is TRBJ2-1, the V gene TRBV7-8, with a tentative D call TRBD1 (6 bases). Trimming removed 9 bases from V and 3 bases from J, with 15 bases in between. This CDR3 spans 14 amino acids. Per the germline V gene, CDR1 is SGHVS and CDR2 is FQNEAQ. The CDR3 region is CASGLRDIYNEQFF. The CDR3 nucleotides are TGTGCCAGTGGGCTCCGGGACATCTACAATGAGCAGTTCTTC.

As to this clonotype: This could be a read error, since a much larger clone is one nucleotide away. V usage is TRBV5-1 and J usage is TRBJ1-2; TRBD1 agrees at 7 bases. Germline lookup yields CDR1 SGHRS and CDR2 YFSETQ. The CDR3 totals 13 residues. The CDR3 here is CASSFPQGDGFTF. The CDR3 DNA follows: TGCGCCAGCAGCTTTCCGCAGGGGGATGGCTTCACCTTC.

This clonotype was detected ten times or more. The CDR3 coding sequence is TGTGCCAGCAGGACGGACAACACAGATACGCAGTATTTT. Its translation is CASRTDNTDTQYF. The chain has TRBV2 and TRBJ2-3; D possibly corresponds to TRBD1 (5 bases). The CDR3 has 13 amino acids. The V gene lost 6 bases and the J gene lost 2 bases, with 9 bases spanning the gap. Germline CDR1 is SNHLY and CDR2 is FYNNEI.

This clonotype was seen many times. This chain connects TRBV10-2 to TRBJ2-3; 7 bases are shared with TRBD2. The CDR3 covers 15 residues. Trimming at V came to 7 bases and at J to 2 bases, leaving 9 bases not matched to a gene. Germline CDR1 and CDR2: WSHSY and SAAADI. DNA of the CDR3: TGCGCCAGCATCAGAAGCGGGGACTTCACAGATACGCAGTATTTT. This translates into CASIRSGDFTDTQYF.